The 32 T cell receptor beta chains in this list originate from one sample, sequenced in a study of cytomegalovirus exposure and HLA in healthy donors. A multiplex PCR was run with 60 Vbeta primers and 13 Jbeta primers. Here immunoSEQ multiplex PCR was the method, and the copy in TCRdb shows in-frame clones only, minus some. Here the sample table reports about 140,000 clones. The sequenced sample consisted of PBMCs. The source of these receptors is a man aged 40-49 years in good health and CMV-seronegative.

The chain joins TRBV6-1 to TRBJ1-1; D remains ambiguous. Germline CDR1 reads MNHNS; CDR2 reads SASEGT. Trimming removed 1 base from V and 7 bases from J, with 10 bases in between. The CDR3 has 13 residues. Written as DNA, the CDR3 is TGTGCCAGCAGTGAAGTCTACGAAGTTGAAGCTTTCTTT. It codes for CASSEVYEVEAFF.

The chain combines TRBV5-6 with TRBJ2-5; 8 nucleotides match TRBD1. The end of the DNA is better explained by TRBJ2-7, so the J call may be wrong. There are 13 residues in the CDR3. Germline CDR1 reads SGHDT; CDR2 reads YYEEEE. CDR3 bases: TGTGCCAGCAGGAAGGACAGGGCCTACGAGCAGTACTTC. This encodes CASRKDRAYEQYF.

This sequence joins TRBV12-5 and TRBJ1-2; D remains ambiguous. The V end lost 7 bases, the J end lost 7 bases, and 19 bases lay between the germline ends. The germline V gene encodes CDR1 LGHNT and CDR2 FRNRAP. The CDR3 has 14 residues. The CDR3 DNA follows: TGTGCTAGTGCCCCAGCGGTTGGGGTGGGTGGCTACACCTTC. Protein: CASAPAVGVGGYTF.

The chain is built from TRBV7-2 and TRBJ2-5; 7 bases fit TRBD1. Germline V gene data show CDR1 as SGHTA and CDR2 as FQGNSA. V lost 5 bases to trimming and J lost 4 bases; unmatched junction nucleotides: 7. The CDR3 length is 14 residues. DNA for the CDR3: TGTGCCAGCAGCGCTTGGACAGGTGGAGAGACCCAGTACTTC. As protein: CASSAWTGGETQYF.

The rearrangement uses TRBV9 and TRBJ2-3, with TRBD2 matching 9 bases. CDR3 length equals 15 residues. CDR1 SGDLS and CDR2 YYNGEE come from the germline V gene. The J segment lost 1 base and the V segment lost 0 bases, leaving 0 bases of the junction unmatched. CDR3 DNA sequence: TGTGCCAGCAGCGTAGGACTAGCGGGCACAGATACGCAGTATTTT. Translating gives CASSVGLAGTDTQYF.

The V and J genes are TRBV28 and TRBJ1-5; tentatively, D is TRBD1 (6 bases). This CDR3 has 12 amino acids. Germline V lookup: CDR1 MDHEN, CDR2 SYDVKM. Trimming left V 8 bases short and J 4 bases short, with 9 bases between. CDR3 nucleotide sequence: TGTGCCAGCGGGACACTGAATCAGCCCCAGCATTTT. Translation gives CASGTLNQPQHF.

The gene calls are TRBV15 and TRBJ2-7; tentatively, D is TRBD1 (6 bases). The V gene lost 0 bases and the J gene lost 4 bases, with 7 bases spanning the gap. CDR3 length: 13 residues. Germline V gene lookup returns CDR1 LNHNV and CDR2 YYDKDF (reference sequence). The chain's CDR3 is CATSRDGQYEQYF. In DNA, the CDR3 is TGTGCCACCAGCAGAGACGGACAGTACGAGCAGTACTTC.

In nucleotides, the CDR3 is TGTGCCAGCTCACCCCGCCAGGGGGAGCTGTTTTTT. Translated, it gives CASSPRQGELFF. V usage is TRBV18 and J usage is TRBJ2-2; D unresolved. Germline V gene data show CDR1 as KGHSH and CDR2 as LQKENI. This CDR3 contains 12 residues. Trimming took off 3 bases at V and 8 bases at J, with 7 bases between the two ends.

V usage is TRBV5-4 and J usage is TRBJ1-2; 7 nucleotides match TRBD1. From germline, CDR1 is SGHNT and CDR2 YYREEE (reference sequence). J lost 6 bases, V lost 2 bases, and 10 bases had no gene match. The CDR3 has 15 residues. The CDR3 DNA follows: TGTGCCAGCAGCTTTTTACAGGGGAGGCGCCATGGCTACACCTTC. Translation gives CASSFLQGRRHGYTF.

The rearrangement links TRBV9 to TRBJ2-5; possibly TRBD2 for D (5 bases). Germline V gene data show CDR1 as SGDLS and CDR2 as YYNGEE. The CDR3 spans 14 residues. Between the trimmed V and J ends, which lost 0 bases and 1 base, there was a span of 7 bases. The CDR3 nucleotides are TGTGCCAGCAGCGTAGGCAGCGGCCAAGAGACCCAGTACTTC. Amino acids: CASSVGSGQETQYF.

V gene TRBV10-1 combines with J gene TRBJ2-5, with D perhaps TRBD1 (6 bases). V dropped 9 bases and J dropped 2 bases, with 13 bases sitting between them. CDR1 is WNHNN, CDR2 SYGVQD, per germline (reference sequence). The CDR3 spans 13 residues. The CDR3 spells CASRTVVQETQYF. DNA of the CDR3: TGCGCCAGTAGGACAGTTGTTCAAGAGACCCAGTACTTC.

CDR3 sequence: CASSLVRGTVYPYEQYF. The CDR3 DNA is TGTGCCAGCAGCTTAGTTCGGGGGACAGTTTATCCCTACGAGCAGTACTTC. V usage is TRBV11-3 and J usage is TRBJ2-7; maybe TRBD1 (7 bases). The CDR3 covers 17 residues. V was clipped by 1 base and J by 2 bases, with 18 bases between them. The germline gives CDR1 SGHNT, CDR2 YENEEA.

The chain combines TRBV15 with TRBJ1-1; D is undetermined. Germline assignment: CDR1 LNHNV and CDR2 YYDKDF (reference sequence). There are 12 residues in the CDR3. The V end was cut by 0 bases, the J end by 5 bases, with 4 bases between. Here the CDR3 reads CATSRDQTEAFF. DNA for the CDR3: TGTGCCACCAGCAGAGATCAGACTGAAGCTTTCTTT. Together with reference TRBV15 and TRBJ1-1, the CDR3 gives the full variable domain: DAMVIQNPRYQVTQFGKPVTLSCSQTLNHNVMYWYQQKSSQAPKLLFHYYDKDFNNEADTPDNFQSRRPNTSFCFLDIRSPGLGDTAMYLCATSRDQTEAFFGQGTRLTVV.

The chain recombines TRBV27 with TRBJ2-3; a weak D match, TRBD2 (5 bases). The CDR3 spans 16 residues. Trimming removed 1 base at V and 0 bases at J, with 11 bases between. Germline-derived CDR1 and CDR2 are MNHEY and SMNVEV (reference sequence). The CDR3 DNA reads as TGTGCCAGCAGTTTATTTCCGGGGAGAAGCACAGATACGCAGTATTTT. Translating gives CASSLFPGRSTDTQYF.

The chain couples TRBV29-1 to TRBJ2-3; no definite D call. Germline V gene data show CDR1 as SQVTM and CDR2 as ANQGSEA. V lost 8 bases and J 4 bases, leaving 19 bases between the germline ends. CDR3 length: 14 amino acids. DNA for the CDR3: TGCAGCACCTTTCTCGTGGCAGAAGCAGATACGCAGTATTTT. It translates to CSTFLVAEADTQYF.

J is TRBJ1-3 and V is TRBV19; 7 bases line up with TRBD1. CDR3 length equals 13 residues. Germline assignment: CDR1 LNHDA and CDR2 SQIVND (reference sequence). Trimming at V came to 10 bases and at J to 0 bases, leaving 3 bases not matched to a gene. The CDR3 DNA is TGTGCCACCAGGGACAGCTCTGGAAACACCATATATTTT. Its translation: CATRDSSGNTIYF.

The V and J genes are TRBV7-2 and TRBJ1-4; 9 nucleotides match TRBD1. Germline V CDR1 and CDR2: SGHTA, FQGNSA. The trim removed 5 bases at V and 10 bases at J, leaving 14 bases unmatched. This CDR3 is 16 amino acids long. CDR3 bases: TGTGCCAGCAGCCCAGGGAGGGGTACAGGGGGCAGAAAACTGTTTTTT. This gives the protein CASSPGRGTGGRKLFF.

The gene calls are TRBV7-8 and TRBJ2-2; possible D gene TRBD1, 6 bases. Germline V gene lookup returns CDR1 SGHVS and CDR2 FQNEAQ. Trimming stripped 1 base from V and 3 bases from J, with 12 bases between. The CDR3 covers 16 residues. The chain's CDR3 is CASSLVRQGYTGELFF. Here the CDR3 DNA reads TGTGCCAGCAGCTTAGTTCGGCAGGGGTACACCGGGGAGCTGTTTTTT.

This sequence joins TRBV5-3 and TRBJ2-7, with TRBD2 as a possible D gene (6 bases). TRBV5-3 is known as an ORF, though its function is uncertain. V lost 3 bases and J 4 bases, leaving 14 bases between the germline ends. The CDR3 is 14 amino acids. Here the CDR3 DNA reads TGTGCCAGAAGCTCTGGACATCGGGAGTACGAGCAGTACTTC. Residues: CARSSGHREYEQYF.

The chain has TRBV7-2 and TRBJ2-1; D is unclear. V was pared by 7 bases and J by 9 bases, with 16 bases between. Germline CDR1 is SGHTA and CDR2 is FQGNSA. The CDR3 runs 13 residues. CDR3 DNA: TGTGCCAGCACCTTGGAAGGAGACGGTGAGCAGTTCTTC. Its translation is CASTLEGDGEQFF.

The rearrangement links TRBV4-1 to TRBJ1-5; 8 bases align to TRBD1. Unmatched junction bases numbered 15, after V lost 4 bases and J lost 1 base. Germline V gives CDR1 MGHRA, CDR2 YSYEKL. The CDR3 runs 19 residues. CDR3 residues: CASSPSYGGRGRSNQPQHF. The CDR3 coding sequence is TGCGCCAGCAGCCCATCGTACGGGGGCAGGGGGCGAAGCAATCAGCCCCAGCATTTT.

This chain links TRBV6-1 with TRBJ1-4, with TRBD1 matching 9 bases. This CDR3 spans 15 amino acids. Trimming took 6 bases from V and 6 from J; bases not matched to a gene: 8. Germline lookup yields CDR1 MNHNS and CDR2 SASEGT. The CDR3 sequence: CASRGQGGRDEKLFF. The CDR3, as DNA: TGTGCCAGCAGGGGACAGGGAGGGAGGGATGAAAAACTGTTTTTT.

A word on this clone: Other DNA sequences of this sample code for an identical CDR3. This rearrangement joins TRBV7-7 to TRBJ2-5, with TRBD1 matching over 10 bases. Germline V gives CDR1 SSHAT, CDR2 FNYEAQ (reference sequence). The CDR3 sequence is 14 residues long. V was pared by 3 bases and J by 4 bases, with 2 bases of the junction left unmatched. The CDR3 DNA follows: TGTGCCAGCAGCTTGGACAGGGGGGGAGAGACCCAGTACTTC. It yields the protein CASSLDRGGETQYF.

This sequence joins TRBV18 and TRBJ2-7, with 7 nucleotides matching TRBD1. The CDR3 has 12 residues. Germline-derived CDR1 and CDR2 are KGHSH and LQKENI. Trimming at V came to 6 bases and at J to 6 bases, leaving 5 bases not matched to a gene. The CDR3 spells CASSIDRAEQYF. In DNA form, the CDR3 reads TGTGCCAGCTCGATCGACAGGGCCGAGCAGTACTTC. Drawing the rest from reference TRBV18 and TRBJ2-7, the complete variable domain is NAGVMQNPRHLVRRRGQEARLRCSPMKGHSHVYWYRQLPEEGLKFMVYLQKENIIDESGMPKERFSAEFPKEGPSILRIQQVVRGDSAAYFCASSIDRAEQYFGPGTRLTVT.

The rearrangement links TRBV19 to TRBJ1-6; the match to TRBD1 covers 8 bases. Per germline, CDR1 LNHDA and CDR2 SQIVND (reference sequence). This CDR3 region has 15 residues. The ends lost 5 bases at V and 8 bases at J; junction bases unmatched: 8. The CDR3 reads CASSPRQGTDSPLHF. The DNA for the CDR3 is TGTGCCAGTAGTCCTCGACAGGGGACTGATTCACCCCTCCACTTT.

The J gene is TRBJ1-6, the V gene TRBV27, with TRBD1 matching over 7 bases. This CDR3 spans 18 amino acids. Trimming took 5 bases from V and 4 from J; bases not matched to a gene: 14. Germline CDR1 MNHEY, CDR2 SMNVEV (reference sequence). CDR3 residues: CASSTPGQSRRYNSPLHF. CDR3 DNA sequence: TGTGCCAGCAGTACCCCGGGACAGTCCCGCAGGTATAATTCACCCCTCCACTTT.

V usage is TRBV14 and J usage is TRBJ2-7, with 7 nucleotides matching TRBD2. Germline assignment: CDR1 SGHDN and CDR2 FVKESK. This CDR3 contains 12 residues. The J segment lost 6 bases and the V segment lost 2 bases, leaving 1 base of the junction unmatched. This chain's CDR3 is CASSQSGGEQYF. Here the CDR3 DNA reads TGTGCCAGCAGCCAATCGGGGGGCGAGCAGTACTTC. Full variable domain (outside the CDR3, taken from reference TRBV14 and TRBJ2-7): EAGVTQFPSHSVIEKGQTVTLRCDPISGHDNLYWYRRVMGKEIKFLLHFVKESKQDESGMPNNRFLAERTGGTYSTLKVQPAELEDSGVYFCASSQSGGEQYFGPGTRLTVT.

The V and J genes are TRBV27 and TRBJ1-2, with D unclear. Between the trimmed V and J ends, which lost 2 bases and 8 bases, there was a span of 12 bases. CDR3 size: 13 residues. Germline V gene lookup returns CDR1 MNHEY and CDR2 SMNVEV (reference sequence). The CDR3 is CASSLADEGGYTF. In DNA form, the CDR3 reads TGTGCCAGCAGTTTAGCCGACGAGGGAGGCTACACCTTC.

The V call is TRBV29-1, the J call TRBJ1-4; D may be TRBD1 (6 bases). V dropped 6 bases and J dropped 5 bases, with 19 bases sitting between them. This CDR3 is built from 15 residues. CDR1 and CDR2 (germline): SQVTM, ANQGSEA. The CDR3 bases are TGCAGCGTGAGATCCGCTGGACAGTCAAATGAAAAACTGTTTTTT. It specifies CSVRSAGQSNEKLFF.

J is TRBJ2-7 and V is TRBV5-5; possible D gene TRBD1, 5 bases. Germline V gene sequence: CDR1 SGHKS, CDR2 YYEKEE (reference sequence). V gave up 0 bases and J gave up 0 bases, with 10 bases separating them. This CDR3 is 15 amino acids long. CDR3 sequence reads: CASSLATASSYEQYF. The DNA of the CDR3 is TGTGCCAGCAGCTTGGCGACAGCTAGCTCCTACGAGCAGTACTTC.

The rearrangement links TRBV7-9 to TRBJ1-1; no clear D. The CDR3 covers 12 residues. Trimming took 1 base from V and 4 from J, leaving 4 bases between them. Germline CDR1 and CDR2: SEHNR and FQNEAQ (reference sequence). The CDR3 DNA is TGTGCCAGCAGCTTAGACATCACTGAAGCTTTCTTT. This sequence encodes CASSLDITEAFF.

This sequence joins TRBV5-1 and TRBJ2-2, with 9 bases that match TRBD1. This CDR3 region has 16 residues. Germline V gene sequence: CDR1 SGHRS, CDR2 YFSETQ. V lost 4 bases, J lost 5 bases, and 9 bases stayed unmatched. The CDR3 DNA reads as TGCGCCAGCAGCCCGTCCGTGGGACAGGGAACCGGGGAGCTGTTTTTT. Translated, it gives CASSPSVGQGTGELFF.